This T cell receptor (beta chain) comes out of a study of T cell responses to AZD1222 COVID-19 vaccine. Findings of the study overall: Spike was spanned by vaccine-associated CD4 TCRs, with dominance at 160-218 and 743-854. Most donors were white British and more were female, and clonal diversity was possibly underestimated. Of the AZD1222 recipients, only 5 or 6 were seropositive at baseline. Spike-specific TCR breadth and depth were elevated following two AZD1222 doses.

In the case of this clone: Its target is unknown.

Trimming removed 1 base from V and 6 bases from J, with 14 bases in between. This CDR3 is 15 amino acids long. Germline values: CDR1 LNHDA, CDR2 SQIVND (reference sequence). Repertoires were generated with immunoSEQ multiplex PCR, while TCRdb's copy carries only in-frame clones and drops some. The sample includes roughly 150,000 clones, 85% to 95% of them seen just once. The chain combines TRBV19 with TRBJ2-3; the D gene is possibly TRBD2 (5 bases). Sequenced material: peripheral blood, taken on day 0 of AZD1222 vaccination. The clonotype was recovered from an adult in good health. CDR3 in amino acids: CASSIGPGLSDTQYF. The CDR3 nucleotides are TGTGCCAGTAGTATAGGGCCGGGGTTATCGGATACGCAGTATTTT.